This TCR beta chain was recovered during a study of T cells in localized non-small cell lung cancer. Sequencing was performed with immunoSEQ multiplex PCR; in TCRdb, only in-frame clones are kept and a portion is missing. The top ten hold over 15% of the sample, which has about 51,000 clones, roughly 79% seen once. With respect to this clone: The antigen remains unidentified.

Trimming removed 10 bases at V and 1 base at J, with 12 bases between. This CDR3 is built from 13 residues. Germline assignment: CDR1 MNHEY and CDR2 SVGAGI. Study-wide results and caveats: Researchers found a median around 50 of the top 100 tumor clones in adjacent lung. Higher T cell density in the blood was associated with longer overall survival, whereas higher adjacent-lung clonality associated with shorter survival.

This chain uses TRBV6-5 with TRBJ2-3; D is unclear. The input for sequencing was peripheral blood mononuclear cells, taken before any cancer treatment. This TCR came from a man aged 35 to 69 with stage III lung adenocarcinoma. Here the CDR3 DNA reads TGTGCCACCAGGACCGATGGCACAGATACGCAGTATTTT. As protein: CATRTDGTDTQYF.